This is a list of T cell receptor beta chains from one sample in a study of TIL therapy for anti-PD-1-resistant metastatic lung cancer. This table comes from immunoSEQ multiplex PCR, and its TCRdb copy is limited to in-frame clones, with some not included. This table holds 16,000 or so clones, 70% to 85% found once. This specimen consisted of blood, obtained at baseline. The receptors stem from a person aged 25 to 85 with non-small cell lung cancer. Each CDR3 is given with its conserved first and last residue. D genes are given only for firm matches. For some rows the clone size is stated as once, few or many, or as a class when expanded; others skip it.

DNA: TGCGCCAGCAGCCACCTCACCGCTAGCGGGGGGGCAATGGATACGCAGTATTTT
CDR3: CASSHLTASGGAMDTQYF
J: TRBJ2-3
size: .
V: TRBV4-1
D: TRBD2

DNA: TGTGCCAGCAGAGCAGGGGGCGGTCCAGTCCACGAGCAGTACTTC
CDR3: CASRAGGGPVHEQYF
J: TRBJ2-7
size: once
V: TRBV5-4
D: TRBD1

DNA: TGCGCCAGCAGGACGGGACTAGCGGAGACCCAGTACTTC
CDR3: CASRTGLAETQYF
J: TRBJ2-5
size: .
V: TRBV5-1
D: TRBD2

DNA: TGCGCCAGCAGCGCCACAGCGGGGGGGCCGACAGATACGCAGTATTTT
CDR3: CASSATAGGPTDTQYF
J: TRBJ2-3
size: .
V: TRBV5-1
D: TRBD2

DNA: TGTGCCAGCAGTGGGGGGGACTCTTCGTACAATGAGCAGTTCTTC
CDR3: CASSGGDSSYNEQFF
J: TRBJ2-1
size: .
V: TRBV7-6
D: TRBD2

DNA: TGTGCCAGCAGCTTTACTTCTTCGATAGGGCCATACAATGAGCAGTTCTTC
CDR3: CASSFTSSIGPYNEQFF
J: TRBJ2-1
size: .
V: TRBV7-2
D: .

DNA: TGCAGCGTTAGTAGGGGACTAGCGGGGGAAGAGACCCAGTACTTC
CDR3: CSVSRGLAGEETQYF
J: TRBJ2-5
size: .
V: TRBV29-1
D: TRBD2

DNA: TGTGCCAGTTCCGGTGCGGGACAGGGGAACTACGAGCAGTACTTC
CDR3: CASSGAGQGNYEQYF
J: TRBJ2-7
size: .
V: TRBV6-5
D: TRBD1

DNA: TGTGCCAGCACACACCGGGGTACTAATGAAAAACTGTTTTTT
CDR3: CASTHRGTNEKLFF
J: TRBJ1-4
size: .
V: TRBV6-6
D: .

DNA: TGTGCCAGCAGCTTAGGGGTGGGGGCGAATGAAAAACTGTTTTTT
CDR3: CASSLGVGANEKLFF
J: TRBJ1-4
size: .
V: TRBV7-6
D: .

DNA: TGTGCCAGCAGCTTGGGCGGCACCTACAATGAGCAGTTCTTC
CDR3: CASSLGGTYNEQFF
J: TRBJ2-1
size: .
V: TRBV7-2
D: .

DNA: TGTGCCATCAGTGACTTGGACAGGGAGGAGGCCAACGTCCTGACTTTC
CDR3: CAISDLDREEANVLTF
J: TRBJ2-6
size: few
V: TRBV10-3
D: TRBD1

DNA: TGTGCCAGCAGCTTAGCGAGGTTCTCCTCTGGAAACACCATATATTTT
CDR3: CASSLARFSSGNTIYF
J: TRBJ1-3
size: .
V: TRBV7-9
D: .

DNA: TGCGCCAGCAGCCCCGGGACTTACTCCGAGCAGTACTTC
CDR3: CASSPGTYSEQYF
J: TRBJ2-7
size: .
V: TRBV5-1
D: .

DNA: TGTGCCAGTAGCCCCAGGGGGTTGACTGGTAATGAGCAGTTCTTC
CDR3: CASSPRGLTGNEQFF
J: TRBJ2-1
size: .
V: TRBV19
D: TRBD1

DNA: TGTGCCAGCAGTGAATCCGCGACAGGGGGAGGGGAAAAACTGTTTTTT
CDR3: CASSESATGGGEKLFF
J: TRBJ1-4
size: .
V: TRBV6-4
D: TRBD1

DNA: TGTGCCAGCAGTCGTATGGGGGAGACCCAGTACTTC
CDR3: CASSRMGETQYF
J: TRBJ2-5
size: .
V: TRBV28
D: .

DNA: TGTGCCAGCAGTGTAACCCCGGCTAGCGGGGGGGCGGGGTACGAGCAGTACTTC
CDR3: CASSVTPASGGAGYEQYF
J: TRBJ2-7
size: .
V: TRBV6-1
D: TRBD2

DNA: TGTGCCGTGAACACTGAAGCTTTCTTT
CDR3: CAVNTEAFF
J: TRBJ1-1
size: few
V: TRBV30
D: .

DNA: TGCAGCGTTGAACGAGAGACCCAGTACTTC
CDR3: CSVERETQYF
J: TRBJ2-5
size: once
V: TRBV29-1
D: .

DNA: TGTGCTAGTGGGTGGGACAGGGGTGAGTCTGGGGCCAACGTCCTGACTTTC
CDR3: CASGWDRGESGANVLTF
J: TRBJ2-6
size: .
V: TRBV12-5
D: TRBD1

DNA: TGTGCCAGCAGCTTGGATAACAGGGCGGAGACCCAGTACTTC
CDR3: CASSLDNRAETQYF
J: TRBJ2-5
size: once
V: TRBV5-4
D: .

DNA: TGTGCCAGCAGTGAATGGGGGGGCGCTGGCACAGATACGCAGTATTTT
CDR3: CASSEWGGAGTDTQYF
J: TRBJ2-3
size: once
V: TRBV6-1
D: .

DNA: TGCGCCAGCAGCCAAGGGGACAGAGACCCCTACGAGCAGTACTTC
CDR3: CASSQGDRDPYEQYF
J: TRBJ2-7
size: once
V: TRBV4-3
D: TRBD1

DNA: TGCGCCAGCAGCTTTGGCGGGTATCAGCCCCAGCATTTT
CDR3: CASSFGGYQPQHF
J: TRBJ1-5
size: .
V: TRBV5-1
D: .

DNA: TGTGCCAGCTCACTCGACGGGAGCTACACTGAAGCTTTCTTT
CDR3: CASSLDGSYTEAFF
J: TRBJ1-1
size: .
V: TRBV18
D: .

DNA: TGTGCCAGCACTACCCCCCGTGACGAGCAGTACTTC
CDR3: CASTTPRDEQYF
J: TRBJ2-7
size: .
V: TRBV7-9
D: .

DNA: TGTGCCAGCCGGACTAGCGGGAGGGATGAGCAGTTCTTC
CDR3: CASRTSGRDEQFF
J: TRBJ2-1
size: .
V: TRBV5-4
D: TRBD2

DNA: TGTGCCAGCAGTAGGACAGGCATTAATGGCTACACCTTC
CDR3: CASSRTGINGYTF
J: TRBJ1-2
size: .
V: TRBV6-5
D: TRBD1

DNA: TGCGCCAGCAGCTTACATAATGACAGGGGCCCCGGGGAGCTGTTTTTT
CDR3: CASSLHNDRGPGELFF
J: TRBJ2-2
size: once
V: TRBV5-1
D: TRBD1